These T cell receptor beta chains were read from a single sample in a study of control samples from healthy donors and cancer patients. Libraries were prepared by immunoSEQ multiplex PCR; TCRdb keeps only in-frame clonotypes and omits some of them. In the table there are approximately 170,000 clones, just over 90% of which are singletons. Specimen: blood. These receptor sequences come from a young man in good health. Both conserved end residues are part of each CDR3. A D gene is named only where the DNA matches it firmly. Part of the rows lack a size; the others show once, few, many or a class for expanded clones.

TRBD2	TRBJ2-3	NA	TRBV9	TGTGCCAGCAGCGTAGCGGGGGGGCTTTTAGGTACGCAGTATTTT	CASSVAGGLLGTQYF
TRBD2	TRBJ2-2	NA	TRBV5-1	TGCGCCAGCAGCTCCCGCGGGGGGAGCACCGGGGAGCTGTTTTTT	CASSSRGGSTGELFF
TRBD1	TRBJ1-6	NA	TRBV30	TGTGCCTGGAGTGTATCCTCCGGGACAGTTAATTCACCCCTCCACTTT	CAWSVSSGTVNSPLHF
TRBD1	TRBJ1-2	once	TRBV19	TGTGCCAGTACCCCAGGGGGGGGCGGCTATGGCTACACCTTC	CASTPGGGGYGYTF
NA	TRBJ2-3	NA	TRBV2	TGTGCCAGCACCACGACGGAGTTCACAGATACGCAGTATTTT	CASTTTEFTDTQYF
NA	TRBJ2-7	NA	TRBV7-9	TGTGCCAGCAGCTTAGTTGGCAGGCCTAACTACGAGCAGTACTTC	CASSLVGRPNYEQYF
NA	TRBJ2-2	NA	TRBV2	TGTGCCAGCAAACCGTCCCCGGTCCAAACCGGGGAGCTGTTTTTT	CASKPSPVQTGELFF
TRBD2	TRBJ2-1	once	TRBV28	TGTGCCAGCAGCACGAGCGGGATAAGTTACAATGAGCAGTTCTTC	CASSTSGISYNEQFF
NA	TRBJ2-7	NA	TRBV19	TGTGCCAGTAGTATAGTAACAGGGAACGAGCAGTACTTC	CASSIVTGNEQYF
NA	TRBJ2-2	few	TRBV5-1	TGCGCCAGCAGCCCTACAAGACTAGGCATAAACACCGGGGAGCTGTTTTTT	CASSPTRLGINTGELFF
NA	TRBJ1-1	NA	TRBV19	TGTGCCAGTTTCCGGGGATTTTTACCGAACACTGAAGCTTTCTTT	CASFRGFLPNTEAFF
TRBD1	TRBJ2-1	NA	TRBV24-1	TGTGCCACCAGTGATTTGCCCGGACAGACAGGGATCGGATACAATGAGCAGTTCTTC	CATSDLPGQTGIGYNEQFF
TRBD2	TRBJ2-7	few	TRBV7-2	TGTGCCAGCAGCCCCGGGACTAGCGGGGGGCTGATGTACTCCTACGAGCAGTACTTC	CASSPGTSGGLMYSYEQYF
NA	TRBJ1-5	NA	TRBV2	TGTGCCAGCAGTGATAAGAAAACCAGCCAGCCCCAGCATTTT	CASSDKKTSQPQHF
NA	TRBJ1-1	once	TRBV29-1	TGCAGCGTTGCCCCACAGAGTTTGAACACTGAAGCTTTCTTT	CSVAPQSLNTEAFF
NA	TRBJ2-2	NA	TRBV24-1	TGTGCCACCAGTGATTTGCGGGGCGCGGGCACCGGGGAGCTGTTTTTT	CATSDLRGAGTGELFF
NA	TRBJ1-1	NA	TRBV6-6	TGTGCCAACAGTTACGAGGGGAACACTGAAGCTTTCTTT	CANSYEGNTEAFF
NA	TRBJ1-1	NA	TRBV7-8	TGTGCCAGCAGCTTAACGGGCACTGAAGCTTTCTTT	CASSLTGTEAFF
TRBD1	TRBJ1-1	NA	TRBV27	TGTGCCAGCAGTCGGGCAGGGGGCGGGAACACTGAAGCTTTCTTT	CASSRAGGGNTEAFF
NA	TRBJ2-1	few	TRBV4-1	TGCGCCAGCAGCCAAGATCAGAGTCCTTACAATGAGCAGTTCTTC	CASSQDQSPYNEQFF
NA	TRBJ2-5	once	TRBV7-9	TGTGCCAGCAGCCCCCCACCAGGGACCTCGGAAGAGACCCAGTACTTC	CASSPPPGTSEETQYF
NA	TRBJ2-3	NA	TRBV5-1	TGCGCCAGCAGCTGGACTGCAGATACGCAGTATTTT	CASSWTADTQYF
NA	TRBJ2-1	NA	TRBV9	TGTGCCAGCAGCGTAGGTCCGGGATATGAGCAGTTCTTC	CASSVGPGYEQFF
NA	TRBJ1-1	NA	TRBV10-3	TGTGCCATCAGAACAGGGCTGAACACTGAAGCTTTCTTT	CAIRTGLNTEAFF
TRBD1	TRBJ1-2	NA	TRBV6-5	TGTGCCAGCAGTTACTCGATCACAGGGGGGACCTATGGCTACACCTTC	CASSYSITGGTYGYTF
TRBD1	TRBJ2-1	once	TRBV6-6	TGTGCCAGCACCCCGGACAGGGGCTACAATGAGCAGTTCTTC	CASTPDRGYNEQFF
NA	TRBJ1-4	NA	TRBV28	TGTGCCAGCAGTTTATTAGCCAGGGTGGGGGACTTTAATGAAAAACTGTTTTTT	CASSLLARVGDFNEKLFF
NA	TRBJ2-1	NA	TRBV7-9	TGTGCCAGCAGCTTACCGGGGGTATGGTCGACGAATGAGCAGTTCTTC	CASSLPGVWSTNEQFF
NA	TRBJ1-1	NA	TRBV2	TGTGCCAGCAGTGAATACGGGGGGCGAGGCACTGAAGCTTTCTTT	CASSEYGGRGTEAFF
TRBD1	TRBJ2-2	NA	TRBV11-3	TGTGCCAGCAGCGCCGACAGGGACACCGGGGAGCTGTTTTTT	CASSADRDTGELFF
NA	TRBJ1-2	once	TRBV27	TGTGCCAGCAGTCCCTCGTACTGGGCCTATGGCTACACCTTC	CASSPSYWAYGYTF
NA	TRBJ2-7	NA	TRBV27	TGTGCCAGCAGCCTGGGGCAGGTAGCAAAGCAGTACTTC	CASSLGQVAKQYF